The 25 T cell receptor beta chains in this list originate from one sample, sequenced in a study of radiation and T cells in renal cell carcinoma. Repertoires were generated with immunoSEQ multiplex PCR, while TCRdb's copy carries only in-frame clones and drops some. The table shows about 100,000 clones, with around 80% occurring only once. The time point was: blood 4 weeks post-SBRT, at nephrectomy. Treatment reported: 15 Gy SBRT to primary tumor, nephrectomy 4 weeks later. The input for sequencing was blood, taken from a patient whose treatment included radiotherapy and nephrectomy. The receptors here all came from a man aged 55 to 70 with renal cell carcinoma.

The rearrangement uses TRBV29-1 and TRBJ2-3, with 8 positions matching TRBD2. J gave up 5 bases and V 4 bases, and 5 bases lay outside the gene matches. CDR1 is SQVTM and CDR2 is ANQGSEA in the germline V gene. The CDR3 is made up of 13 amino acids. Here the CDR3 reads CSVVGLAGDTQYF. The DNA for the CDR3 is TGCAGCGTTGTGGGGCTAGCGGGAGATACGCAGTATTTT.

The gene calls are TRBV5-4 and TRBJ1-4; perhaps TRBD1 as D (5 bases). The CDR3 extends over 15 amino acids. The V gene lost 4 bases and the J gene lost 0 bases, with 10 bases spanning the gap. Germline assignment: CDR1 SGHNT and CDR2 YYREEE (reference sequence). For the CDR3, the DNA is TGTGCCAGCAGCCCGGGGGATGCAACTAATGAAAAACTGTTTTTT. It translates to CASSPGDATNEKLFF.

This chain links TRBV7-6 with TRBJ2-2; no clear D gene. Germline CDR1 SGHVS, CDR2 FNYEAQ. The V gene lost 2 bases and the J gene lost 0 bases, with 4 bases spanning the gap. The CDR3 length is 14 residues. CDR3 in amino acids: CASSLRANTGELFF. The CDR3 region has the DNA TGTGCCAGCAGCTTACGGGCGAACACCGGGGAGCTGTTTTTT.

The CDR3 loop reads CASSQGIDLPYEQYF. As DNA, the CDR3 is TGTGCCAGCAGCCAAGGAATCGACCTTCCTTACGAGCAGTACTTC. The V and J genes are TRBV14 and TRBJ2-7; D is uncertain. Trimming pared 1 base from V and 4 bases from J, leaving 14 bases between. The CDR3 loop spans 15 amino acids. The germline gives CDR1 SGHDN, CDR2 FVKESK.

V and J are TRBV4-2 and TRBJ1-1; unclear D gene. The CDR3 is 15 amino acids. Germline CDR1 reads LGHNA; CDR2 reads YNFKEQ. The V and J ends lost 0 bases and 0 bases respectively, with 8 bases between them. The CDR3 sequence: CASSQDLLVNTEAFF. In nucleotides, the CDR3 is TGTGCCAGCAGCCAAGATCTTTTAGTGAACACTGAAGCTTTCTTT.

The rearrangement links TRBV10-3 to TRBJ2-6, with 10 bases lining up with TRBD1. Germline V gives CDR1 ENHRY, CDR2 SYGVKD. Trimming at V came to 2 bases and at J to 0 bases, leaving 1 base not matched to a gene. The CDR3 loop spans 17 amino acids. CDR3 DNA sequence: TGTGCCATCAGTGAGGGACAGGGGGGCTCTGGGGCCAACGTCCTGACTTTC. Translated, it gives CAISEGQGGSGANVLTF.

This clone turned up a few times. V usage is TRBV7-2 and J usage is TRBJ2-1; 10 bases agree with TRBD2. CDR3 length equals 16 residues. The germline V gene has CDR1 SGHTA and CDR2 FQGNSA. The J segment lost 5 bases and the V segment lost 2 bases, leaving 6 bases of the junction unmatched. The CDR3: CASSLTVGLADNEQFF. DNA for the CDR3: TGTGCCAGCAGCTTAACTGTAGGACTAGCGGACAATGAGCAGTTCTTC.

The V and J genes are TRBV6-6 and TRBJ1-3; D remains ambiguous. The V end was cut by 7 bases, the J end by 0 bases, with 7 bases between. From germline, CDR1 is MNHNY and CDR2 SVGAGI (reference sequence). This CDR3 region has 13 residues. The CDR3 bases are TGTGCCAGCATTAGGGACTCTGGAAACACCATATATTTT. It codes for CASIRDSGNTIYF.

The V and J genes are TRBV4-2 and TRBJ1-3, with D tentatively TRBD1 (5 bases). The germline V and J ends were trimmed by 2 bases and 3 bases, with 8 bases remaining between them. Germline CDR1 and CDR2: LGHNA and YNFKEQ. The CDR3 has 14 amino acids. The CDR3 sequence is CASSQQGLGNTIYF. In DNA, the CDR3 is TGTGCCAGCAGCCAACAGGGTCTTGGAAACACCATATATTTT.

This clone was seen once. The genes are TRBV19 and TRBJ2-2; 10 bases match TRBD2. CDR3 length: 18 residues. V gave up 7 bases and J gave up 2 bases; unmatched junction bases: 13. The germline CDR1 and CDR2 sequences are LNHDA and SQIVND (reference sequence). This CDR3 is CASTNLPASGRNTGELFF. CDR3 DNA sequence: TGTGCCAGTACCAACCTCCCGGCTAGCGGGAGAAACACCGGGGAGCTGTTTTTT.

This chain connects TRBV9 to TRBJ2-3; D is uncertain. The CDR3 is made up of 12 amino acids. From germline, CDR1 is SGDLS and CDR2 YYNGEE. Trimming stripped 5 bases from V and 4 bases from J, with 8 bases between. CDR3 in DNA: TGTGCCAGCAGTCTAAATTCAGATACGCAGTATTTT. It is translated as CASSLNSDTQYF.

V gene TRBV5-1 combines with J gene TRBJ2-1; 12 nucleotides align to TRBD2. Germline V gives CDR1 SGHRS, CDR2 YFSETQ. This CDR3 is built from 15 residues. V lost 3 bases, J lost 7 bases, and 5 bases stayed unmatched. CDR3 sequence: CASSWRLAGENEQFF. The DNA for the CDR3 is TGCGCCAGCAGCTGGCGACTAGCGGGAGAAAATGAGCAGTTCTTC.

This rearrangement joins TRBV6-5 to TRBJ1-2; 8 nucleotides align to TRBD1. The trim removed 5 bases at V and 4 bases at J, leaving 9 bases unmatched. Per the germline V gene, CDR1 is MNHEY and CDR2 is SVGAGI. The CDR3 totals 15 residues. The CDR3 sequence is CASSRLSGGGYGYTF. In DNA form, the CDR3 reads TGTGCCAGCAGTCGCCTTTCAGGGGGCGGCTATGGCTACACCTTC.

The chain links TRBV27 to TRBJ2-5; 8 bases are a match to TRBD2. V was clipped by 9 bases and J by 2 bases; unmatched bases: 8. Germline V lookup: CDR1 MNHEY, CDR2 SMNVEV (reference sequence). The CDR3 covers 14 residues. The CDR3 region is CASSTTSGQETQYF. For the CDR3, the DNA is TGTGCCAGTTCCACAACTAGCGGTCAAGAGACCCAGTACTTC.

This chain joins TRBV5-1 and TRBJ2-4; 7 positions match TRBD1. In germline, CDR1 is SGHRS, CDR2 YFSETQ. This CDR3 is built from 16 residues. J lost 5 bases, V lost 5 bases, and 13 bases had no gene match. CDR3 amino acids: CASSTGARVDENIQYF. The CDR3 region has the DNA TGCGCCAGCAGTACAGGGGCCCGGGTCGACGAAAACATTCAGTACTTC. Using reference TRBV5-1 and TRBJ2-4 for the parts outside the CDR3, the full variable domain is KAGVTQTPRYLIKTRGQQVTLSCSPISGHRSVSWYQQTPGQGLQFLFEYFSETQRNKGNFPGRFSGRQFSNSRSEMNVSTLELGDSALYLCASSTGARVDENIQYFGAGTRLSVL.

The chain combines TRBV10-1 with TRBJ2-5, with D uncertain. The CDR3 covers 14 residues. The germline gives CDR1 WNHNN, CDR2 SYGVQD (reference sequence). V gave up 4 bases and J gave up 3 bases, with 12 bases separating them. CDR3 protein: CASSVSRRKETQYF. Here the CDR3 DNA reads TGCGCCAGCAGTGTCTCCCGCAGGAAAGAGACCCAGTACTTC.

The J gene is TRBJ2-5, the V gene TRBV6-6; D is uncertain. CDR3 size: 14 residues. V lost 2 bases and J 5 bases, leaving 12 bases between the germline ends. The germline CDR1 and CDR2 sequences are MNHNY and SVGAGI (reference sequence). CDR3 in amino acids: CASSYVSVGETQYF. The DNA of the CDR3 is TGTGCCAGCAGTTACGTCTCGGTGGGCGAGACCCAGTACTTC.

CDR3 nucleotides: TGTGCCAGCAGCTTAAGAGGCGCTGGTAGCACAGATACGCAGTATTTT. It translates to CASSLRGAGSTDTQYF. This sequence joins TRBV7-9 and TRBJ2-3; no clear D. CDR3 size: 16 residues. V was clipped by 2 bases and J by 0 bases, with 12 bases between them. Germline assignment: CDR1 SEHNR and CDR2 FQNEAQ (reference sequence).

The rearrangement uses TRBV7-6 and TRBJ2-5; D could derive from TRBD1 or TRBD2 (5 bases each). The CDR3 consists of 15 residues. Germline loops: CDR1 SGHVS, CDR2 FNYEAQ. V lost 4 bases and J lost 1, with 13 bases in between. In nucleotides, the CDR3 is TGTGCCAGCAGCTCGTGGGGTGGGGGCCAAGAGACCCAGTACTTC. Translated, it gives CASSSWGGGQETQYF.

The CDR3 nucleotides are TGTGCCACCAGCACCCGGACAAGCCCTGGAAACACCATATATTTT. This translates into CATSTRTSPGNTIYF. V usage is TRBV15 and J usage is TRBJ1-3, with a weak D call TRBD1 (5 bases). Germline assignment: CDR1 LNHNV and CDR2 YYDKDF (reference sequence). There are 15 residues in the CDR3. The ends were cut back, 4 bases at V and 2 bases at J, with 12 bases in the middle.

The chain has TRBV30 and TRBJ2-7, with TRBD2 matching over 9 bases. The V gene's germline CDR1 is GTSNPN and CDR2 SVGIG (reference sequence). After removal of 5 bases from V and 3 bases from J, the junction contained 5 bases not matched to a gene. There are 13 residues in the CDR3. DNA for the CDR3: TGTGCCTGGCGGACTAGCGCTCGCTACGAGCAGTACTTC. This gives the protein CAWRTSARYEQYF. Combining the CDR3 with reference TRBV30 and TRBJ2-7 gives the whole variable domain SQTIHQWPATLVQPVGSPLSLECTVEGTSNPNLYWYRQAAGRGLQLLFYSVGIGQISSEVPQNLSASRPQDRQFILSSKKLLLSDSGFYLCAWRTSARYEQYFGPGTRLTVT.

The chain employs TRBV14 and TRBJ2-1, with 9 bases aligning to TRBD2. From germline, CDR1 is SGHDN and CDR2 FVKESK. The V segment lost 0 bases and the J segment 2 bases; nucleotides outside the gene matches: 5. CDR3 length: 17 amino acids. The CDR3 DNA is TGTGCCAGCAGCCAAGAGGTAGCTAGCGGGACCTACAATGAGCAGTTCTTC. Its protein product is CASSQEVASGTYNEQFF.

V usage is TRBV5-1 and J usage is TRBJ2-1, with TRBD1 matching over 9 bases. Germline CDR1 reads SGHRS; CDR2 reads YFSETQ. CDR3 size: 15 residues. V lost 4 bases, J lost 2 bases, and 4 bases stayed unmatched. CDR3 region: CASSGRDRAYNEQFF. CDR3 in DNA: TGCGCCAGCAGCGGCCGGGACAGGGCCTACAATGAGCAGTTCTTC.

The chain recombines TRBV18 with TRBJ1-2; the D gene is possibly TRBD1 (6 bases). Trimming removed 2 bases at V and 7 bases at J, with 11 bases between. CDR3 length equals 13 residues. The germline V gene encodes CDR1 KGHSH and CDR2 LQKENI. The CDR3 spells CASSPSTGSGYTF. The CDR3 DNA is TGTGCCAGCTCACCAAGCACAGGGAGTGGCTACACCTTC.

The CDR3 coding sequence is TGTGCCAGCAGTTACTCGAAGGGTCAGCCCCAGCATTTT. As protein: CASSYSKGQPQHF. This chain joins TRBV6-5 and TRBJ1-5; D gene unclear. Germline V gene sequence: CDR1 MNHEY, CDR2 SVGAGI. The length of the CDR3 is 13 residues. V gave up 0 bases and J gave up 6 bases, with 6 bases separating them.